This T cell receptor beta chain was found in a study of naive and memory T cell subsets. Two oligonucleotides, mixed equimolar, formed the beta constant-region primer covering TRBC1 and TRBC2. TCRdb ran MiXCR on the UMI-ligation and nested PCR reads and lists one entry per CDR3 protein. The data contain roughly 5,400 distinct CDR3 sequences, over 6% of them seen just once; the ten biggest clones take up about 45%. The sample comprised effector memory CD8+ T cells from blood. As to subset: effector memory, CD45RA- CD27-. This clonotype was obtained from a human donor in good health.

The CDR3 is CAISGASGTYEQYF. In DNA, the CDR3 is TGTGCCATCAGTGGTGCTAGCGGGACCTACGAGCAGTACTTC. The rearrangement joins TRBV10-3 to TRBJ2-7, with 9 bases lining up with TRBD2. The V segment lost 4 bases and the J segment 2 bases; nucleotides outside the gene matches: 3. CDR3 length: 14 residues. Germline V gives CDR1 ENHRY, CDR2 SYGVKD.